This TCR beta chain was retrieved from a study of blood T cells in healthy people across ages. The wider study: T cells yielded about one barcoded beta molecule per two cells through template switching. General study results and limits: Higher diversity, along with more naive CD4+ cells, distinguished long-lived donors from aged donors.

They isolated at least 6 million PBMCs from each sample. Extraction of total RNA produced a minimum of 5.5 micrograms from each sample. The use of a sample-barcoded 5' primer and a J-beta primer mix characterized a second PCR of about 7 to 12 cycles. TCRdb re-called the 5' RACE reads with MiXCR, one entry per CDR3 protein. This sample yields roughly 800,000 distinct CDR3 sequences, of which more than 45% are seen a single time; about 20% belongs to the top ten. This clonotype occurred a few times. Antigen unknown. V lost 0 bases and J 4 bases, leaving 8 bases between the germline ends. The CDR3 sequence is 14 residues long.

The rearrangement joins TRBV12-3 or TRBV12-4 to TRBJ2-3; D unclear. Sequenced material: blood. The source of this sequence is a man younger than 40 in good health. CDR3 bases: TGTGCCAGCAGTTTAGCAGGAGTCCCAGATACGCAGTATTTT. It codes for CASSLAGVPDTQYF.